The next 31 T cell receptor beta chains were all read from a single sample in a study of type 1 regulatory T cells. Antigen specificity for these receptors is unknown. Each CDR3 protein gets one entry after TCRdb re-called the reads with MiXCR. The table has thousands of distinct CDR3 sequences, approximately 30% seen once. Sequencing was done on a sample of cultured T cells, either the whole culture or a sorted T cell fraction (not recorded which). Subset described: Tr1-enriched cell product generated in vitro against host alloantigens. All receptors come from a human donor in good health.

By its share, this clonotype is medium-sized. The rearrangement links TRBV7-8 to TRBJ2-1; the match to TRBD2 covers 15 bases. This CDR3 is 17 amino acids long. The germline V gene has CDR1 SGHVS and CDR2 FQNEAQ. Losses at the gene ends were 5 bases for V and 5 bases for J; bases not matched to a gene: 7. This CDR3 reads CASSQGLAGGSHNEQFF. The CDR3 DNA follows: TGTGCCAGCAGCCAAGGACTAGCGGGAGGGAGCCACAATGAGCAGTTCTTC.

This clonotype is termed medium-sized (0.01 to 0.1%). This CDR3 is CSAGTSVSYNEQFF. CDR3 nucleotides: TGCAGTGCTGGGACTAGCGTGTCCTACAATGAGCAGTTCTTC. The J gene is TRBJ2-1, the V gene TRBV20-1; 10 positions match TRBD2. CDR3 size: 14 residues. V was clipped by 5 bases and J by 1 base; unmatched bases: 2. CDR1 is DFQATT and CDR2 is SNEGSKA in the germline V gene (reference sequence).

In its sample, this clonotype ranks as medium-sized. The chain carries TRBV6-5 and TRBJ1-1, with 7 nucleotides matching TRBD1. Germline CDR1 and CDR2: MNHEY and SVGAGI. The CDR3 sequence is 15 residues long. The V segment lost 4 bases and the J segment 5 bases; nucleotides outside the gene matches: 10. DNA for the CDR3: TGTGCCAGCAGTTCGCCCAGGGGGGTTAGGACTGAAGCTTTCTTT. Encoded protein: CASSSPRGVRTEAFF.

In its sample, this clonotype is medium-sized. V is TRBV6-1 and J is TRBJ2-2; 8 nucleotides agree with TRBD1. The germline V gene encodes CDR1 MNHNS and CDR2 SASEGT. The CDR3 totals 15 residues. J gave up 6 bases and V 8 bases, and 11 bases lay outside the gene matches. The CDR3 sequence is CASWTGSVGAGELFF. The DNA of the CDR3 is TGTGCCAGCTGGACAGGGTCGGTCGGGGCCGGGGAGCTGTTTTTT.

This clonotype was seen ten or more times. The chain has TRBV19 and TRBJ2-7; 7 bases agree with TRBD1. The CDR3 contains 14 residues. The V gene end was trimmed by 5 bases and the J gene end by 7 bases; junction bases not matched to a gene: 11. Germline assignment: CDR1 LNHDA and CDR2 SQIVND (reference sequence). Written as DNA, the CDR3 is TGTGCCAGTAGTTTCCGGACAGGTGGTATGGAGCAGTACTTC. Translation gives CASSFRTGGMEQYF.

J is TRBJ2-1 and V is TRBV7-2; tentative D call: TRBD1 (6 bases). Deletions cut 8 bases from V and 7 bases from J, with 12 bases between. CDR3 length: 12 residues. Germline-derived CDR1 and CDR2 are SGHTA and FQGNSA. This CDR3 reads CASGRRGNEQFF. For the CDR3, the DNA is TGTGCCAGCGGTCGAAGGGGGAATGAGCAGTTCTTC.

This clonotype is medium-sized in the sample. The gene calls are TRBV20-1 and TRBJ1-3; D gene uncertain. The CDR3 extends over 17 amino acids. The V gene's germline CDR1 is DFQATT and CDR2 SNEGSKA (reference sequence). Trimming took 4 bases from V and 0 from J, leaving 19 bases between them. The CDR3 region is CSATVLGISDSGNTIYF. The DNA for the CDR3 is TGCAGTGCTACCGTTTTGGGGATCTCTGACTCTGGAAACACCATATATTTT.

By sample share, this clonotype is large. The chain joins TRBV6-2 or TRBV6-3 to TRBJ2-5; D gene ambiguous. With 0 bases removed from V and 5 bases from J, the gap between germline ends came to 4 bases. CDR1 is MNHEY and CDR2 is SVGEGT in the germline V gene. The CDR3 contains 12 residues. CDR3 sequence reads: CASSYSKETQYF. CDR3 DNA sequence: TGTGCCAGCAGTTACTCTAAGGAGACCCAGTACTTC.

This clonotype is medium-sized in the sample. The genes are TRBV5-1 and TRBJ2-1, with D unresolved. The CDR3 covers 14 residues. Trimming took off 2 bases at V and 3 bases at J, with 9 bases between the two ends. Germline V lookup: CDR1 SGHRS, CDR2 YFSETQ. Here the CDR3 reads CASSLNSLYNEQFF. The CDR3 DNA follows: TGCGCCAGCAGCTTAAACAGTCTCTACAATGAGCAGTTCTTC.

By sample fraction, this clonotype is medium-sized. This sequence joins TRBV18 and TRBJ1-4; no definite D call. Germline CDR1 and CDR2: KGHSH and LQKENI. This CDR3 is 14 amino acids long. Deletions cut 3 bases from V and 0 bases from J, with 5 bases between. CDR3 residues: CASSPTPTNEKLFF. Here the CDR3 DNA reads TGTGCCAGCTCACCGACACCAACTAATGAAAAACTGTTTTTT.

By proportion, this clonotype is medium-sized (0.01 to 0.1%). This chain uses TRBV5-1 with TRBJ2-7; 8 bases are shared with TRBD1. Germline-derived CDR1 and CDR2 are SGHRS and YFSETQ. This CDR3 has 16 residues. The trim removed 2 bases at V and 0 bases at J, leaving 7 bases unmatched. The DNA of the CDR3 is TGCGCCAGCAGCTTAGGGACAGGCAAAAGCTCCTACGAGCAGTACTTC. Protein sequence: CASSLGTGKSSYEQYF.

This clonotype rates as medium-sized. J is TRBJ2-4 and V is TRBV5-6, with 10 bases fitting TRBD1. Germline V CDR1 and CDR2: SGHDT, YYEEEE. There are 16 residues in the CDR3. V shed 0 bases, J shed 5 bases, and the junction held 5 bases outside the gene matches. CDR3 sequence reads: CASSLVGTGDENIQYF. The CDR3 DNA is TGTGCCAGCAGCTTGGTCGGGACAGGGGATGAAAACATTCAGTACTTC.

Within the sample, this clonotype is medium-sized. The chain recombines TRBV30 with TRBJ2-7; D call uncertain. This CDR3 contains 13 residues. V shed 3 bases and J shed 4 bases, with 13 bases lying between them. The germline V gene has CDR1 GTSNPN and CDR2 SVGIG (reference sequence). CDR3 residues: CAWSLSLGYEQYF. CDR3 DNA sequence: TGTGCCTGGAGCTTGTCATTAGGGTACGAGCAGTACTTC. The entire variable domain, with the rest obtained from reference TRBV30 and TRBJ2-7, is as follows: SQTIHQWPATLVQPVGSPLSLECTVEGTSNPNLYWYRQAAGRGLQLLFYSVGIGQISSEVPQNLSASRPQDRQFILSSKKLLLSDSGFYLCAWSLSLGYEQYFGPGTRLTVT.

This clonotype was recorded at least ten times. This chain links TRBV6-1 with TRBJ2-1, with 10 bases aligning to TRBD2. The CDR3 sequence is 15 residues long. Unmatched junction bases numbered 4, after V lost 2 bases and J lost 6 bases. CDR1 MNHNS and CDR2 SASEGT come from the germline V gene. CDR3 sequence: CASSEQSGRANEQFF. The CDR3 DNA follows: TGTGCCAGCAGTGAACAGAGCGGGAGGGCCAATGAGCAGTTCTTC.

By sample share, this clonotype is medium-sized. The V call is TRBV5-1, the J call TRBJ2-2, with 11 bases aligning to TRBD2. This CDR3 has 15 residues. Germline V lookup: CDR1 SGHRS, CDR2 YFSETQ. With 4 bases clipped from V and 5 bases from J, the junction kept 4 bases outside the gene matches. The DNA of the CDR3 is TGCGCCAGCAGCCCCCGGACTAGCGGGACCGGGGAGCTGTTTTTT. Translating gives CASSPRTSGTGELFF.

Judged by abundance, this clonotype is medium-sized (0.01 to 0.1%). The V and J genes are TRBV3-1 and TRBJ2-3, with 9 bases fitting TRBD2. This CDR3 contains 12 residues. Trimming took 6 bases from V and 6 from J; bases not matched to a gene: 1. Germline V gene lookup returns CDR1 LGHDT and CDR2 YNNKEL (reference sequence). CDR3 DNA: TGTGCCAGCAGGAGCGGGGGGGATACGCAGTATTTT. Protein sequence: CASRSGGDTQYF.

This clonotype was seen at least ten times. V and J are TRBV4-2 and TRBJ2-5; perhaps D is TRBD1 or TRBD2 (6 bases each). There are 16 residues in the CDR3. CDR1 and CDR2 from the germline V gene are LGHNA and YNFKEQ. Trimming cost V 1 base and J 0 bases, with 12 bases left between them. Written as DNA, the CDR3 is TGTGCCAGCAGCCAAGGGGTGGGGGGCCACCAAGAGACCCAGTACTTC. Its protein is CASSQGVGGHQETQYF.

By share, this clonotype counts as medium-sized. J is TRBJ2-3 and V is TRBV7-2; D ambiguous. Germline CDR1 reads SGHTA; CDR2 reads FQGNSA. V lost 5 bases and J lost 9, with 12 bases in between. This CDR3 is built from 12 residues. Here the CDR3 reads CASSRPHGTQYF. The CDR3 DNA is TGTGCCAGCAGCAGACCCCACGGCACGCAGTATTTT.

There are many counts of this clonotype. The germline gene is not matched at one end of the junction; a read error may be the cause. V gene TRBV13 combines with J gene TRBJ2-7, with TRBD2 matching 12 bases. The CDR3 is made up of 14 amino acids. The germline V gene encodes CDR1 PRHDT and CDR2 FYEKMQ (reference sequence). The DNA of the CDR3 is TGTGCCAGCAGCATAGGACTAGCGGGATACGAGCAGTACTTC. Translating gives CASSIGLAGYEQYF.

This rearrangement joins TRBV12-3 or TRBV12-4 to TRBJ2-3, with D possibly being TRBD1 or TRBD2 (5 bases each). The CDR3 has 14 residues. The V gene lost 5 bases and the J gene lost 8 bases, with 17 bases spanning the gap. The CDR3, as DNA: TGTGCCAGCAGTACGGGACGTCGGCCTGGTACGCAGTATTTT. Encoded protein: CASSTGRRPGTQYF.

The rearrangement joins TRBV20-1 to TRBJ1-1; 7 nucleotides agree with TRBD1. The CDR3 is 13 residues long. V dropped 0 bases and J dropped 5; count of bases not matched to a gene: 3. The V gene's germline CDR1 is DFQATT and CDR2 SNEGSKA (reference sequence). The DNA of the CDR3 is TGCAGTGCTAGAGAAGGGGGCGGAACTGAAGCTTTCTTT. Its translation is CSAREGGGTEAFF.

By share, this clonotype counts as medium-sized. J is TRBJ1-1 and V is TRBV18, with no clear D. CDR3 size: 13 residues. Trimming pared 7 bases from V and 0 bases from J, leaving 9 bases between. Germline V lookup: CDR1 KGHSH, CDR2 LQKENI. The CDR3 spells CASFGSMNTEAFF. The CDR3 region has the DNA TGTGCCAGCTTCGGCAGCATGAACACTGAAGCTTTCTTT.

V and J are TRBV20-1 and TRBJ1-4, with 8 bases identical to TRBD1. The germline gives CDR1 DFQATT, CDR2 SNEGSKA (reference sequence). V dropped 0 bases and J dropped 10; count of bases not matched to a gene: 4. The CDR3 contains 13 residues. CDR3 coding DNA: TGCAGTGCTAGAGACGGACAGGGAGGAAAACTGTTTTTT. Amino acid sequence: CSARDGQGGKLFF.

The sample holds a few counts of this clonotype. The J gene is TRBJ2-5, the V gene TRBV5-4; 9 bases agree with TRBD2. From germline, CDR1 is SGHNT and CDR2 YYREEE (reference sequence). The CDR3 contains 15 residues. V was pared by 1 base and J by 5 bases, with 6 bases of the junction left unmatched. The CDR3 bases are TGTGCCAGCAGCTTGATGGCGGGAGGGAGGGAGACCCAGTACTTC. The encoded protein is CASSLMAGGRETQYF.

In its sample, this clonotype is large. V usage is TRBV5-1 and J usage is TRBJ2-5, with 8 bases that match TRBD1. Germline CDR1 is SGHRS and CDR2 is YFSETQ. The CDR3 is 15 residues long. Unmatched junction bases numbered 10, after V lost 4 bases and J lost 5 bases. Here the CDR3 reads CASSPGTGDYETQYF. As DNA, the CDR3 is TGCGCCAGCAGCCCCGGGACAGGCGACTATGAGACCCAGTACTTC. The full variable domain, with the rest looked up from reference TRBV5-1 and TRBJ2-5, is KAGVTQTPRYLIKTRGQQVTLSCSPISGHRSVSWYQQTPGQGLQFLFEYFSETQRNKGNFPGRFSGRQFSNSRSEMNVSTLELGDSALYLCASSPGTGDYETQYFGPGTRLLVL.

This clonotype was seen ten or more times. The rearrangement uses TRBV18 and TRBJ2-3; 7 positions agree with TRBD1. The junction had 4 bases not matched to a gene; V was cut back by 1 base and J by 0 bases. Germline V gene data show CDR1 as KGHSH and CDR2 as LQKENI. The length of the CDR3 is 16 residues. The CDR3 region is CASSPRPDRSTDTQYF. The CDR3 region has the DNA TGTGCCAGCTCACCACGACCGGACAGGAGCACAGATACGCAGTATTTT.

By share, this clonotype ranks as medium-sized. The rearrangement joins TRBV20-1 to TRBJ1-5; D may be TRBD1 (6 bases). In germline, CDR1 is DFQATT, CDR2 SNEGSKA (reference sequence). The CDR3 spans 15 residues. Trimming pared 2 bases from V and 1 base from J, leaving 12 bases between. The CDR3, as DNA: TGCAGTGCTAGATCGGGGGGCGGGAGCAATCAGCCCCAGCATTTT. As protein: CSARSGGGSNQPQHF.

The chain recombines TRBV7-9 with TRBJ2-5; the D is unclear. V was trimmed by 5 bases and J by 2 bases, leaving 3 bases between them. CDR1 is SEHNR and CDR2 is FQNEAQ in the germline V gene (reference sequence). This CDR3 spans 11 amino acids. The CDR3 DNA is TGTGCCAGCAGCGTGCAAGAGACCCAGTACTTC. It is translated as CASSVQETQYF. The variable domain in full, completed from reference TRBV7-9 and TRBJ2-5, reads DTGVSQNPRHKITKRGQNVTFRCDPISEHNRLYWYRQTLGQGPEFLTYFQNEAQLEKSRLLSDRFSAERPKGSFSTLEIQRTEQGDSAMYLCASSVQETQYFGPGTRLLVL.

This clonotype is large in the sample. The V and J genes are TRBV5-6 and TRBJ1-6, with 7 bases that match TRBD1. CDR3 size: 14 residues. With V trimmed by 2 bases and J by 10 bases, 6 bases remained unmatched. CDR1 and CDR2 from the germline V gene are SGHDT and YYEEEE. CDR3 sequence reads: CASSFETGFSPLHF. The CDR3 bases are TGTGCCAGCAGCTTCGAGACAGGGTTCTCACCCCTCCACTTT.

This clonotype was seen at least ten times. The chain couples TRBV12-3 or TRBV12-4 to TRBJ1-1; D is possibly TRBD1 (6 bases). CDR3 length: 14 amino acids. The ends were cut back, 4 bases at V and 5 bases at J, with 14 bases in the middle. The CDR3 region is CASSSTGCRTEAFF. DNA of the CDR3: TGTGCCAGCAGTTCAACAGGGTGTCGGACTGAAGCTTTCTTT.

This clonotype was counted ten times or more. The chain couples TRBV5-1 to TRBJ1-1; D gene unclear. The CDR3 consists of 15 residues. Germline V gene sequence: CDR1 SGHRS, CDR2 YFSETQ. V lost 0 bases and J 4 bases, leaving 13 bases between the germline ends. The CDR3: CASSLDMGLGTEAFF. The CDR3 DNA is TGCGCCAGCAGCTTGGATATGGGGTTGGGCACTGAAGCTTTCTTT.